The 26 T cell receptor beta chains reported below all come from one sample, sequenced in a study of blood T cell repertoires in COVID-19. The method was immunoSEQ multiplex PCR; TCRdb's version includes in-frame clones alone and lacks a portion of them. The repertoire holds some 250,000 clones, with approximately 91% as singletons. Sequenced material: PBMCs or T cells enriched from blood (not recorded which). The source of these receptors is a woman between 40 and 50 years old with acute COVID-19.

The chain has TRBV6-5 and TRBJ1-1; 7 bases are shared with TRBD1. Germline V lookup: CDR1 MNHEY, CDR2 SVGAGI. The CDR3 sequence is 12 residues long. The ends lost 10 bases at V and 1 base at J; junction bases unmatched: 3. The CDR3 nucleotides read TGTGCCACCAAGGGGGCGAACACTGAAGCTTTCTTT. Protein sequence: CATKGANTEAFF.

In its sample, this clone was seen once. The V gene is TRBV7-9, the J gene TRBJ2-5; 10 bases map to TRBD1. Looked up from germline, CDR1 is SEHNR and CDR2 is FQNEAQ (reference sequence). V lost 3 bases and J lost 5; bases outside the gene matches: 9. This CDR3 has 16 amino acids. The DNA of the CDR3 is TGTGCCAGCAGCTTTACCGGGACAGGGGATAGGGAGACCCAGTACTTC. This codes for CASSFTGTGDRETQYF.

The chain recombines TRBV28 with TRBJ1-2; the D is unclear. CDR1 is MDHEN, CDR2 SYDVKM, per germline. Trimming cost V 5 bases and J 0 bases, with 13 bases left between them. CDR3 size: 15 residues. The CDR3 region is CASSQHPTANYGYTF. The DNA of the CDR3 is TGTGCCAGCAGTCAACACCCAACAGCTAACTATGGCTACACCTTC.

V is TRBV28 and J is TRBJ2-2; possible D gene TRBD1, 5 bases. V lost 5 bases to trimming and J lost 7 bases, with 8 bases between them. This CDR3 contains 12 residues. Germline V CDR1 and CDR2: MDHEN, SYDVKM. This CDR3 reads CASSPRVGELFF. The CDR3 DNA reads TGTGCCAGCAGTCCCAGGGTCGGGGAGCTGTTTTTT.

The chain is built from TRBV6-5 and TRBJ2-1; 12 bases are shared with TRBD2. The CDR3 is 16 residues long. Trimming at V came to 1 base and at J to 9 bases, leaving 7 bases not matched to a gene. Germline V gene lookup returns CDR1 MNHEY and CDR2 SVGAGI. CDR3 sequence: CASSYWLAGGLGEQFF. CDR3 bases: TGTGCCAGCAGTTACTGGCTAGCGGGGGGGCTGGGTGAGCAGTTCTTC.

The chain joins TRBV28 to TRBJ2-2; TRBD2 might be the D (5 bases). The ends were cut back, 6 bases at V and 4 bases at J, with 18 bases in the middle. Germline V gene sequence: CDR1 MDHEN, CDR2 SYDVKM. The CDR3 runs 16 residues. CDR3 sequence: CASSTRSGGLTGELFF. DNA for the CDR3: TGTGCCAGCAGCACCAGGAGCGGTGGACTCACCGGGGAGCTGTTTTTT.

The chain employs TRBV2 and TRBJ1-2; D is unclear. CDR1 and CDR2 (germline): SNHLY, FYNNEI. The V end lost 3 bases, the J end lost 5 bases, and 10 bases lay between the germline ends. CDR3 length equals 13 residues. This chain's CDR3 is CASSDGEAYGYTF. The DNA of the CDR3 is TGTGCCAGCAGTGACGGAGAAGCATATGGCTACACCTTC. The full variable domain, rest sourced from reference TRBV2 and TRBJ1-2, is EPEVTQTPSHQVTQMGQEVILRCVPISNHLYFYWYRQILGQKVEFLVSFYNNEISEKSEIFDDQFSVERPDGSNFTLKIRSTKLEDSAMYFCASSDGEAYGYTFGSGTRLTVV.

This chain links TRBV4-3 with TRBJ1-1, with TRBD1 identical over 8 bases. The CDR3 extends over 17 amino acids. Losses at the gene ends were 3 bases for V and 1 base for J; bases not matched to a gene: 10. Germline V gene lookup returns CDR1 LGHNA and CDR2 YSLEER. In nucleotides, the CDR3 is TGCGCCAGCAGCCAGGAACTGACAGGGGACCCGAACACTGAAGCTTTCTTT. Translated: CASSQELTGDPNTEAFF.

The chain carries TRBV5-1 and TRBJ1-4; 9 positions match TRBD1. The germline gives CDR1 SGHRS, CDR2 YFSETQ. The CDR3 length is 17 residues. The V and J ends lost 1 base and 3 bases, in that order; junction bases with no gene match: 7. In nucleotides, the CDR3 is TGCGCCAGCAGCTTGCCGGGGACAGGGAAGGCTAATGAAAAACTGTTTTTT. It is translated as CASSLPGTGKANEKLFF. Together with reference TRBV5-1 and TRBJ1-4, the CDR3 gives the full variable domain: KAGVTQTPRYLIKTRGQQVTLSCSPISGHRSVSWYQQTPGQGLQFLFEYFSETQRNKGNFPGRFSGRQFSNSRSEMNVSTLELGDSALYLCASSLPGTGKANEKLFFGSGTQLSVL.

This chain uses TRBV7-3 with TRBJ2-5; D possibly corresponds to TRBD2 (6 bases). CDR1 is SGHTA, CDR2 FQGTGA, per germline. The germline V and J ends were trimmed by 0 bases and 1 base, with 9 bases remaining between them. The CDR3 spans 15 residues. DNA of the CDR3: TGTGCCAGCAGCTTAACCGGGGGAAGCCAAGAGACCCAGTACTTC. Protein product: CASSLTGGSQETQYF.

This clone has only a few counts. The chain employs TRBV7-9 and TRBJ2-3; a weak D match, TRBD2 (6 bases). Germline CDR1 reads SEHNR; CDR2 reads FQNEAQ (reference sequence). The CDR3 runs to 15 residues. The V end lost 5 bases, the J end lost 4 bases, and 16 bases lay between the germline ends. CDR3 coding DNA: TGTGCCAGCAGCAAAACGGGGGAGCTCCCAGATACGCAGTATTTT. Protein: CASSKTGELPDTQYF.

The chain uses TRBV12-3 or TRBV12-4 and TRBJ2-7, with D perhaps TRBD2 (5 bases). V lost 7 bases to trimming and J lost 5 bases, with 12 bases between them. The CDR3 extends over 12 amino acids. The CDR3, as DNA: TGTGCCAGCAATAGAGAGGGAGACGAGCAGTACTTC. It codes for CASNREGDEQYF.

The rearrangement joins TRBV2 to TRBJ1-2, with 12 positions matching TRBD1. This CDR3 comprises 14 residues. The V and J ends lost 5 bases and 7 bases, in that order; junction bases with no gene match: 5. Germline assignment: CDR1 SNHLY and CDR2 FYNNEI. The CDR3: CASSRDRGRGGYTF. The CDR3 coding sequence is TGTGCCAGCAGTCGGGACAGGGGGCGAGGTGGCTACACCTTC. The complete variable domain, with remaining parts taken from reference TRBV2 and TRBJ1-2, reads EPEVTQTPSHQVTQMGQEVILRCVPISNHLYFYWYRQILGQKVEFLVSFYNNEISEKSEIFDDQFSVERPDGSNFTLKIRSTKLEDSAMYFCASSRDRGRGGYTFGSGTRLTVV.

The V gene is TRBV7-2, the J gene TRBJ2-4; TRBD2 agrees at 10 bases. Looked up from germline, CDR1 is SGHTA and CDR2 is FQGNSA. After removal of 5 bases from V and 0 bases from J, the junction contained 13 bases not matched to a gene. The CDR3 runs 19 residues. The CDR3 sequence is CASSATSGTLILAKNIQYF. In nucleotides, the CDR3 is TGTGCCAGCAGCGCAACTAGCGGGACCCTGATACTAGCCAAAAACATTCAGTACTTC.

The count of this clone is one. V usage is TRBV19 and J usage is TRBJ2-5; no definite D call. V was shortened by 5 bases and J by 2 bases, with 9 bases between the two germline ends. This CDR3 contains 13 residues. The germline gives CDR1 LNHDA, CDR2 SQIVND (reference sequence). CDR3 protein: CASSVDGQETQYF. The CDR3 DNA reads TGTGCCAGTAGTGTCGACGGGCAAGAGACCCAGTACTTC.

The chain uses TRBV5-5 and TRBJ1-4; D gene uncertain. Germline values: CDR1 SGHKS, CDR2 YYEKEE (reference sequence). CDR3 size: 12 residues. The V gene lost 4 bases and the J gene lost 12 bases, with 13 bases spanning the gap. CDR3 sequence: CASSTVGRELFF. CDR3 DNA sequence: TGTGCCAGCAGCACCGTAGGGCGGGAACTGTTTTTT.

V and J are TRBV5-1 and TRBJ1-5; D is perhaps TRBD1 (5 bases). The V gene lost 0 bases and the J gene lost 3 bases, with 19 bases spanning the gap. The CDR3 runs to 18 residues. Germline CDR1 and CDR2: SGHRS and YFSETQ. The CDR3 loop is CASSLGPVAGGVNQPQHF. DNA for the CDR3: TGCGCCAGCAGCTTGGGTCCCGTGGCGGGGGGTGTCAATCAGCCCCAGCATTTT.

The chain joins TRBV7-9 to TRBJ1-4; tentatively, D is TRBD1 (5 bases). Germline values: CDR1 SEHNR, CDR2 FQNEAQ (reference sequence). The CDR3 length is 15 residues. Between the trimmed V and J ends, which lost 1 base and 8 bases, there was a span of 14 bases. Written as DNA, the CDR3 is TGTGCCAGCAGCTTAGGCGACAGCTCAGTCGAAAAACTGTTTTTT. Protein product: CASSLGDSSVEKLFF. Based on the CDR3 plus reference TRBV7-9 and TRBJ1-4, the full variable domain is DTGVSQNPRHKITKRGQNVTFRCDPISEHNRLYWYRQTLGQGPEFLTYFQNEAQLEKSRLLSDRFSAERPKGSFSTLEIQRTEQGDSAMYLCASSLGDSSVEKLFFGSGTQLSVL.

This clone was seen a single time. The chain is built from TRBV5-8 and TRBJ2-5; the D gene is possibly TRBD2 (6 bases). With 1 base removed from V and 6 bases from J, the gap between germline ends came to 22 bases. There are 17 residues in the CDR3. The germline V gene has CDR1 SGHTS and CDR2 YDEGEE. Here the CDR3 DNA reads TGTGCCAGCAGCTTGCGGTACTCCCGGGAGAGGGGCAAGACCCAGTACTTC. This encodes CASSLRYSRERGKTQYF.

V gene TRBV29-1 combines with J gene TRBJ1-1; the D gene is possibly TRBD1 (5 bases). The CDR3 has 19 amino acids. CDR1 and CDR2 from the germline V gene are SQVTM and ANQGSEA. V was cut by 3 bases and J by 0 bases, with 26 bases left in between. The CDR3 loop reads CSVDFWAGSREGMNTEAFF. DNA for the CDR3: TGCAGCGTTGATTTTTGGGCAGGGTCAAGGGAGGGGATGAACACTGAAGCTTTCTTT.

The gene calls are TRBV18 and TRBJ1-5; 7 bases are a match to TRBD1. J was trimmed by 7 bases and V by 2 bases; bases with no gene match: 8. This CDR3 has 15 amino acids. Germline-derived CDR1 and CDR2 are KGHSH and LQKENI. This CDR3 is CASSPTGVVGQPQHF. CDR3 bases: TGTGCCAGCTCACCAACAGGGGTGGTTGGCCAGCCCCAGCATTTT.

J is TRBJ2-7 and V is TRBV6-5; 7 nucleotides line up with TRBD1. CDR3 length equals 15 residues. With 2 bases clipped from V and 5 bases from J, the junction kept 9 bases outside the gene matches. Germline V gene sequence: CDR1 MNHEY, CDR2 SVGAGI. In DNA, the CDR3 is TGTGCCAGCAGTTACCCAGACAGGGCTCTCCACGAGCAGTACTTC. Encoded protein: CASSYPDRALHEQYF.

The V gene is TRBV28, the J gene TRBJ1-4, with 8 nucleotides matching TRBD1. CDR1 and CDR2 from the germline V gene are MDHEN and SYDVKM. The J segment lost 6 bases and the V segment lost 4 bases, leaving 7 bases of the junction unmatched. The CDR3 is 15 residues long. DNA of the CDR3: TGTGCCAGCAGTTCCCTGGACAGGGAGCATGAAAAACTGTTTTTT. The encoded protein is CASSSLDREHEKLFF.

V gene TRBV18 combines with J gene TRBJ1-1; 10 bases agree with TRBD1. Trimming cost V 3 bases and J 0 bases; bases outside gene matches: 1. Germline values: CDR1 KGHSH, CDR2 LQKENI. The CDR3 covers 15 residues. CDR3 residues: CASSPDRGLNTEAFF. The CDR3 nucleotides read TGTGCCAGCTCACCTGACAGGGGGCTGAACACTGAAGCTTTCTTT.

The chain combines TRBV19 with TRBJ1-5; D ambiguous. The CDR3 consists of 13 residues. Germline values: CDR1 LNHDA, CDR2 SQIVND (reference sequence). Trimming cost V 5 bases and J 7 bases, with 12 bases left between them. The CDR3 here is CASSLQGGQPQHF. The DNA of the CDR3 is TGTGCCAGTAGTCTACAAGGAGGACAGCCCCAGCATTTT.

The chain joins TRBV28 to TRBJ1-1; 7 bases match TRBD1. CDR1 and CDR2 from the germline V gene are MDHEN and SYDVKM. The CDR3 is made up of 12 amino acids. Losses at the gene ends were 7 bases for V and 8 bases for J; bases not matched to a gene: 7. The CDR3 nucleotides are TGTGCCAGCACCCGACAGGGCGCCGAAGCTTTCTTT. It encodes CASTRQGAEAFF.